This T cell receptor (beta chain) is from a study of cytomegalovirus exposure and HLA in healthy donors. As for the study in general: An earlier analysis identified more than 95 million unique TCR beta sequences in 150 million to 200 million T cells.

Trimming took off 2 bases at V and 4 bases at J, with 8 bases between the two ends. Germline CDR1 MDHEN, CDR2 SYDVKM. The CDR3 has 13 amino acids. Study-level results: Later analysis showed TCR association rates varying by HLA locus, highest for DRB1 and lowest for HLA-C. Several of the most significant clusters were apparently associated with common viral pathogens in a later analysis.

The study sampled nominally healthy donors, though unrecorded immune exposures were likely. Concerning this clone itself: What it binds is not known.

60 Vbeta and 13 Jbeta primers were used in PCR. The method was immunoSEQ multiplex PCR; TCRdb's version includes in-frame clones alone and lacks a portion of them. The top ten hold around 4.1% of the sample, which has 150,000 to 200,000 clones, 83% seen once. The genes are TRBV28 and TRBJ2-5; a weak D match, TRBD2 (6 bases). Sequencing input: PBMCs. This TCR came from a man between 45 and 60 years old in good health and CMV-seropositive. The DNA for the CDR3 is TGTGCCAGCAGTTTAAGAGCGGGAGAGACCCAGTACTTC. Amino acid sequence: CASSLRAGETQYF.